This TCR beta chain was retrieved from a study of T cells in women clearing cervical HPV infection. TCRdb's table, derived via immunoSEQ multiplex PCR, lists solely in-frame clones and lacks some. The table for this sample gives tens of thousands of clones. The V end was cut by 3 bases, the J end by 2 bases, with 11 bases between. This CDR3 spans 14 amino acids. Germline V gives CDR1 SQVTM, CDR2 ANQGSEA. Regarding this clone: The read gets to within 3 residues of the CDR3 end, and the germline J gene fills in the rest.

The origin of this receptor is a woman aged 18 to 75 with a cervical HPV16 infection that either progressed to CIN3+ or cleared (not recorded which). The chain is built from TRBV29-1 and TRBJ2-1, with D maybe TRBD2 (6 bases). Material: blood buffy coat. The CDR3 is CSVESGGPYNEQFF. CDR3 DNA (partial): TGCAGCGTTGAGTCCGGGGGACCCTACAATGAG.